The next 32 T cell receptor beta chains were all read from a single sample in a study of blood T cell repertoires in COVID-19. Sequenced by immunoSEQ multiplex PCR; TCRdb stores in-frame clones only, minus some. The data hold 50,000 to 70,000 clones, with under 80% observed a single time. The sequencing input was PBMCs or T cells enriched from blood (not recorded which). The receptors here all came from a woman in her sixties who had been exposed to COVID-19.

The chain is built from TRBV6-2 or TRBV6-3 and TRBJ1-5; the match to TRBD1 covers 8 bases. The CDR3 runs 18 residues. Trimming took 5 bases from V and 0 from J; bases not matched to a gene: 12. CDR1 and CDR2 (germline): MNHEY, SVGEGT. The CDR3 nucleotides read TGTGCCAGCAGTCCCCGGGACAGGAGGTTTTATAGCAATCAGCCCCAGCATTTT. Residues: CASSPRDRRFYSNQPQHF.

The chain has TRBV19 and TRBJ2-2; D is possibly TRBD2 (5 bases). The CDR3 sequence is 15 residues long. Between the trimmed V and J ends, which lost 7 bases and 3 bases, there was a span of 15 bases. In germline, CDR1 is LNHDA, CDR2 SQIVND (reference sequence). Here the CDR3 DNA reads TGTGCCAGTACCCGGGGATGGCCGGACACCGGGGAGCTGTTTTTT. This gives the protein CASTRGWPDTGELFF.

This clone was seen a handful of times. V usage is TRBV19 and J usage is TRBJ1-1, with 7 bases aligning to TRBD1. V lost 5 bases and J lost 0; bases outside the gene matches: 9. The CDR3 extends over 16 amino acids. Germline V gene lookup returns CDR1 LNHDA and CDR2 SQIVND (reference sequence). The CDR3 spells CASSQKGQRMNTEAFF. The CDR3 DNA reads TGTGCCAGTAGTCAGAAGGGACAGAGAATGAACACTGAAGCTTTCTTT.

V usage is TRBV19 and J usage is TRBJ2-3; 8 nucleotides line up with TRBD2. CDR3 length equals 14 residues. Germline CDR1 and CDR2: LNHDA and SQIVND (reference sequence). After removal of 6 bases from V and 2 bases from J, the junction contained 4 bases not matched to a gene. The CDR3 loop reads CASRDSGDTDTQYF. In DNA, the CDR3 is TGTGCCAGTAGAGATAGCGGGGACACAGATACGCAGTATTTT. The entire variable domain, with the rest obtained from reference TRBV19 and TRBJ2-3, is as follows: DGGITQSPKYLFRKEGQNVTLSCEQNLNHDAMYWYRQDPGQGLRLIYYSQIVNDFQKGDIAEGYSVSREKKESFPLTVTSAQKNPTAFYLCASRDSGDTDTQYFGPGTRLTVL.

This clone showed up just once. The chain joins TRBV5-4 to TRBJ2-6, with D perhaps TRBD1 (5 bases). The germline V and J ends were trimmed by 6 bases and 12 bases, with 16 bases remaining between them. Germline V CDR1 and CDR2: SGHNT, YYREEE (reference sequence). The CDR3 contains 13 residues. CDR3 DNA sequence: TGTGCCAGCACCTTCAGGGAAAGAGGCGTCCTGACTTTC. It translates to CASTFRERGVLTF.

The chain uses TRBV15 and TRBJ1-1, with D possibly matching TRBD1 (5 bases). The V gene lost 4 bases and the J gene lost 5 bases, with 11 bases spanning the gap. The CDR3 spans 13 residues. Germline V CDR1 and CDR2: LNHNV, YYDKDF (reference sequence). The DNA for the CDR3 is TGTGCCACCAGCACGCGACAGTTTACTGAAGCTTTCTTT. This codes for CATSTRQFTEAFF. The whole variable domain, remainder taken from reference TRBV15 and TRBJ1-1, is DAMVIQNPRYQVTQFGKPVTLSCSQTLNHNVMYWYQQKSSQAPKLLFHYYDKDFNNEADTPDNFQSRRPNTSFCFLDIRSPGLGDTAMYLCATSTRQFTEAFFGQGTRLTVV.

The chain carries TRBV3-1 (or the pseudogene TRBV3-2) and TRBJ1-1; D remains ambiguous. The V end lost 1 base, the J end lost 1 base, and 7 bases lay between the germline ends. The CDR3 has 14 amino acids. The germline V gene has CDR1 LGHDT and CDR2 YNNKEL (reference sequence). The CDR3 region has the DNA TGTGCCAGCAGCCAAGGGGGAGCGAACACTGAAGCTTTCTTT. The encoded protein is CASSQGGANTEAFF.

The genes are TRBV27 and TRBJ2-5; D may be TRBD1 (6 bases). The ends were cut back, 4 bases at V and 6 bases at J, with 15 bases in the middle. CDR3 length equals 14 residues. CDR1 and CDR2 (germline): MNHEY, SMNVEV (reference sequence). The chain's CDR3 is CASSYRETGKTQYF. In DNA form, the CDR3 reads TGTGCCAGCAGTTACAGGGAGACGGGAAAGACCCAGTACTTC.

The chain is built from TRBV10-3 and TRBJ2-7; 7 nucleotides line up with TRBD1. The V and J ends lost 3 bases and 2 bases, in that order; junction bases with no gene match: 10. This CDR3 comprises 16 residues. CDR1 is ENHRY, CDR2 SYGVKD, per germline. CDR3 residues: CAISDFRRDRAYEQYF. As DNA, the CDR3 is TGTGCCATCAGTGACTTTAGGAGAGACAGGGCCTACGAGCAGTACTTC.

This clone was found once. V and J are TRBV10-3 and TRBJ2-3, with D possibly TRBD2 on 6 matching bases. Germline V gene sequence: CDR1 ENHRY, CDR2 SYGVKD. The V gene lost 7 bases and the J gene lost 1 base, with 9 bases spanning the gap. CDR3 length: 13 amino acids. CDR3 sequence reads: CAIKASGTDTQYF. In DNA, the CDR3 is TGTGCCATCAAGGCTAGCGGCACAGATACGCAGTATTTT.

The chain carries TRBV12-3 or TRBV12-4 and TRBJ2-7; 7 nucleotides agree with TRBD1. This CDR3 comprises 13 residues. V shed 6 bases and J 5 bases; nucleotides not matched to a gene: 7. For the CDR3, the DNA is TGTGCCAGCAGCTCGGGACAGACCCACGAGCAGTACTTC. It specifies CASSSGQTHEQYF.

The chain employs TRBV15 and TRBJ2-5; weak D call: TRBD1 (6 bases). Germline lookup yields CDR1 LNHNV and CDR2 YYDKDF (reference sequence). This CDR3 contains 12 residues. V lost 8 bases and J lost 3, with 10 bases in between. For the CDR3, the DNA is TGTGCCACCTCCCGACAGGAAGAGACCCAGTACTTC. The encoded protein is CATSRQEETQYF.

The chain recombines TRBV11-2 with TRBJ1-3; D remains unclear. V shed 5 bases and J shed 0 bases, with 11 bases lying between them. CDR3 length: 15 residues. Germline assignment: CDR1 SGHAT and CDR2 FQNNGV. CDR3 residues: CASSPASFSGNTIYF. In nucleotides, the CDR3 is TGTGCCAGCAGCCCCGCGTCCTTCTCTGGAAACACCATATATTTT. The whole variable domain, filled in from reference TRBV11-2 and TRBJ1-3, reads EAGVAQSPRYKIIEKRQSVAFWCNPISGHATLYWYQQILGQGPKLLIQFQNNGVVDDSQLPKDRFSAERLKGVDSTLKIQPAKLEDSAVYLCASSPASFSGNTIYFGEGSWLTVV.

This clone showed up just a few times. V usage is TRBV30 and J usage is TRBJ2-2; D perhaps matches TRBD2 (5 bases). The CDR3 totals 14 residues. Trimming removed 3 bases from V and 1 base from J, with 9 bases in between. Germline V gene lookup returns CDR1 GTSNPN and CDR2 SVGIG (reference sequence). CDR3 sequence reads: CAWRREGNTGELFF. DNA for the CDR3: TGTGCCTGGAGGAGAGAGGGGAACACCGGGGAGCTGTTTTTT.

A few counts support this clone. J is TRBJ1-3 and V is TRBV6-1, with D perhaps TRBD1 (6 bases). Germline V gene sequence: CDR1 MNHNS, CDR2 SASEGT. CDR3 length: 16 amino acids. Trimming took 4 bases from V and 0 from J, leaving 13 bases between them. This CDR3 reads CASSGLGRGSGNTIYF. The CDR3 DNA reads TGTGCCAGCAGTGGTCTCGGCAGGGGCTCTGGAAACACCATATATTTT.

The chain uses TRBV7-9 and TRBJ1-1; D possibly corresponds to TRBD1 (5 bases). Germline CDR1 SEHNR, CDR2 FQNEAQ (reference sequence). This CDR3 contains 14 residues. V was clipped by 7 bases and J by 4 bases, with 16 bases between them. CDR3 amino acids: CASTPRRGVTEAFF. The CDR3 DNA follows: TGTGCCAGCACCCCCCGCCGGGGGGTCACTGAAGCTTTCTTT. Full variable domain (outside the CDR3, taken from reference TRBV7-9 and TRBJ1-1): DTGVSQNPRHKITKRGQNVTFRCDPISEHNRLYWYRQTLGQGPEFLTYFQNEAQLEKSRLLSDRFSAERPKGSFSTLEIQRTEQGDSAMYLCASTPRRGVTEAFFGQGTRLTVV.

This chain uses TRBV9 with TRBJ1-4, with TRBD1 matching 7 bases. The CDR3 totals 15 residues. The germline V gene has CDR1 SGDLS and CDR2 YYNGEE. V trimming: 2 bases; J trimming: 4 bases; junction bases outside the gene matches: 5. CDR3 bases: TGTGCCAGCAGCGTGTTGACAGGGAATAATGAAAAACTGTTTTTT. Its translation: CASSVLTGNNEKLFF.

The genes are TRBV5-4 and TRBJ2-1; TRBD1 aligns across 7 bases. The ends lost 4 bases at V and 4 bases at J; junction bases unmatched: 8. CDR3 length: 15 amino acids. In germline, CDR1 is SGHNT, CDR2 YYREEE (reference sequence). CDR3 in DNA: TGTGCCAGCAGCCAGGGACAGCCAGCGTACAATGAGCAGTTCTTC. Protein product: CASSQGQPAYNEQFF.

Details on this clone: Other DNA sequences in this specimen translate into the identical CDR3. The chain links TRBV4-1 to TRBJ1-2; D unclear. Trimming pared 3 bases from V and 4 bases from J, leaving 12 bases between. The CDR3 consists of 14 residues. The germline V gene encodes CDR1 MGHRA and CDR2 YSYEKL. CDR3 DNA: TGCGCCAGCAGCCAGGGCGGAGGGCTCTATGGCTACACCTTC. It translates to CASSQGGGLYGYTF.

The chain uses TRBV5-5 and TRBJ2-1, with 7 bases that match TRBD2. The V segment lost 0 bases and the J segment 1 base; nucleotides outside the gene matches: 1. CDR3 length: 15 residues. Germline loops: CDR1 SGHKS, CDR2 YYEKEE (reference sequence). CDR3 amino acids: CASSLGAGSYNEQFF. The DNA of the CDR3 is TGTGCCAGCAGCTTGGGAGCGGGATCCTACAATGAGCAGTTCTTC.

This clone was recorded a few times. The chain joins TRBV13 to TRBJ2-1; no definite D call. CDR3 length: 14 amino acids. V gave up 3 bases and J gave up 5 bases, with 11 bases separating them. Germline V gives CDR1 PRHDT, CDR2 FYEKMQ (reference sequence). For the CDR3, the DNA is TGTGCCAGCAGCTTTAGAACGTCGCACAATGAGCAGTTCTTC. It translates to CASSFRTSHNEQFF.

This clone is categorized as medium-sized. This sequence joins TRBV18 and TRBJ1-3; 9 bases match TRBD1. Per the germline V gene, CDR1 is KGHSH and CDR2 is LQKENI. The V gene end was trimmed by 1 base and the J gene end by 3 bases; junction bases not matched to a gene: 13. This CDR3 is built from 19 residues. CDR3 protein: CASSPLPTGTGNLGNTIYF. The CDR3 nucleotides read TGTGCCAGCTCACCACTGCCCACCGGGACAGGGAATCTTGGAAACACCATATATTTT.

This rearrangement joins TRBV6-5 to TRBJ1-2, with D perhaps matching TRBD1 (5 bases). This CDR3 comprises 13 residues. With 7 bases removed from V and 7 bases from J, the gap between germline ends came to 16 bases. Germline lookup yields CDR1 MNHEY and CDR2 SVGAGI. The CDR3 sequence is CASTRAAGPGYTF. DNA for the CDR3: TGTGCCAGCACCAGGGCGGCAGGGCCTGGCTACACCTTC.

The rearrangement joins TRBV19 to TRBJ2-5, with 12 bases fitting TRBD2. The germline V gene encodes CDR1 LNHDA and CDR2 SQIVND (reference sequence). Losses at the gene ends were 5 bases for V and 6 bases for J; bases not matched to a gene: 4. This CDR3 region has 14 residues. The CDR3, as DNA: TGTGCCAGTAGTGAGACTAGCGGGAGAAAGACCCAGTACTTC. It yields the protein CASSETSGRKTQYF.

This rearrangement joins TRBV12-5 to TRBJ2-3; TRBD2 is a possible D gene (5 bases). V lost 1 base and J 10 bases, leaving 15 bases between the germline ends. Per the germline V gene, CDR1 is LGHNT and CDR2 is FRNRAP. This CDR3 spans 14 amino acids. The CDR3 sequence: CASGLDTSSTAQYF. CDR3 coding DNA: TGTGCTAGTGGTTTGGACACCTCTAGCACCGCGCAGTATTTT.

V is TRBV15 and J is TRBJ1-1; TRBD1 matches at 8 bases. The V and J ends lost 5 bases and 11 bases, in that order; junction bases with no gene match: 7. The CDR3 length is 12 residues. Germline lookup yields CDR1 LNHNV and CDR2 YYDKDF (reference sequence). CDR3 nucleotides: TGTGCCACCAGCCAGAGACAGGGGAAGGCTTTCTTT. Protein: CATSQRQGKAFF.

The chain recombines TRBV11-2 with TRBJ1-1; D is unresolved. The CDR3 length is 13 residues. Trimming pared 0 bases from V and 4 bases from J, leaving 6 bases between. Germline V CDR1 and CDR2: SGHAT, FQNNGV. The CDR3 region is CASSLEEFTEAFF. In DNA form, the CDR3 reads TGTGCCAGCAGCTTAGAGGAGTTCACTGAAGCTTTCTTT.

This clone came up a few times. The V call is TRBV5-5, the J call TRBJ1-2; 7 bases line up with TRBD1. Germline CDR1 is SGHKS and CDR2 is YYEKEE (reference sequence). CDR3 length: 14 residues. J gave up 2 bases and V 3 bases, and 4 bases lay outside the gene matches. CDR3 in amino acids: CASSSIQGNYGYTF. CDR3 nucleotide sequence: TGTGCCAGCAGCTCCATACAGGGGAACTATGGCTACACCTTC.

This clone was counted ten times or more. J is TRBJ2-1 and V is TRBV25-1, with 8 positions matching TRBD1. Unmatched junction bases numbered 6, after V lost 1 base and J lost 4 bases. The CDR3 length is 16 residues. CDR1 MGHDK and CDR2 SYGVNS come from the germline V gene. CDR3 loop: CASSESQGAIYNEQFF. CDR3 bases: TGTGCCAGCAGTGAATCTCAGGGGGCGATTTACAATGAGCAGTTCTTC.

This clone has just a few counts. The V gene is TRBV24-1, the J gene TRBJ2-1; 13 bases are a match to TRBD2. The J segment lost 1 base and the V segment lost 4 bases, leaving 3 bases of the junction unmatched. The CDR3 sequence is 17 residues long. Germline V gene lookup returns CDR1 KGHDR and CDR2 SFDVKD. The CDR3 is CATSEVTSGGSYNEQFF. The CDR3 DNA reads TGTGCCACCAGTGAGGTGACTAGCGGGGGGTCCTACAATGAGCAGTTCTTC.

This clone was detected only a few times. V and J are TRBV3-1 (or the pseudogene TRBV3-2) and TRBJ2-1, with D maybe TRBD1 (6 bases). The V gene lost 4 bases and the J gene lost 0 bases, with 10 bases spanning the gap. CDR1 and CDR2 from the germline V gene are LGHDT and YNNKEL (reference sequence). The CDR3 contains 15 residues. CDR3 sequence (DNA): TGTGCCAGCAGCCCTCAGGGGTACTCCTACAATGAGCAGTTCTTC. This encodes CASSPQGYSYNEQFF.

V and J are TRBV29-1 and TRBJ2-3, with D unresolved. Germline CDR1 SQVTM, CDR2 ANQGSEA. The V gene lost 1 base and the J gene lost 0 bases, with 8 bases spanning the gap. The CDR3 runs to 14 residues. Here the CDR3 reads CSVEVQRSTDTQYF. CDR3 DNA sequence: TGCAGCGTTGAAGTCCAGAGGAGCACAGATACGCAGTATTTT.